What follows are 20 T cell receptor beta chains derived from one specimen sequenced in a study of blood T cell repertoires in COVID-19. Libraries were prepared by immunoSEQ multiplex PCR; TCRdb keeps only in-frame clonotypes and omits some of them. The sample holds about 370,000 clones, over 85% seen once. Input material: PBMCs or T cells enriched from blood (not recorded which). The receptors were gathered from a woman under 40 who had recovered from COVID-19.

In nucleotides, the CDR3 is TGTGCCAGCAGCCAGGGACTAGCGGGGGTCAATGAGCAGTTCTTC. It specifies CASSQGLAGVNEQFF. The gene calls are TRBV11-3 and TRBJ2-1; 14 bases line up with TRBD2. The V and J ends lost 5 bases and 6 bases, in that order; junction bases with no gene match: 3. The V gene's germline CDR1 is SGHNT and CDR2 YENEEA. The CDR3 sequence is 15 residues long.

V gene TRBV11-2 combines with J gene TRBJ1-6; TRBD1 is a possible D gene (5 bases). This CDR3 contains 14 residues. Looked up from germline, CDR1 is SGHAT and CDR2 is FQNNGV. V was cut by 3 bases and J by 10 bases, with 13 bases left in between. The CDR3 coding sequence is TGTGCCAGCAGCTTGAGGGTGGGGGGATCACCCCTCCACTTT. Its translation: CASSLRVGGSPLHF.

This chain joins TRBV6-5 and TRBJ1-5, with D possibly being TRBD1 (5 bases). There are 13 residues in the CDR3. Trimming shortened V by 2 bases and J by 6 bases, and 8 bases separated the two germline ends. The germline V gene has CDR1 MNHEY and CDR2 SVGAGI. The CDR3 spells CASSYTTGQPQHF. CDR3 sequence (DNA): TGTGCCAGCAGTTACACAACAGGTCAGCCCCAGCATTTT.

This chain uses TRBV7-2 with TRBJ1-1; D gene uncertain. CDR1 and CDR2 (germline): SGHTA, FQGNSA. Trimming removed 3 bases from V and 3 bases from J, with 11 bases in between. The CDR3 loop spans 14 amino acids. This CDR3 reads CASSFQGSDTEAFF. The CDR3 DNA follows: TGTGCCAGCAGCTTCCAAGGGAGCGACACTGAAGCTTTCTTT. Using reference TRBV7-2 and TRBJ1-1 for the parts outside the CDR3, the full variable domain is GAGVSQSPSNKVTEKGKDVELRCDPISGHTALYWYRQSLGQGLEFLIYFQGNSAPDKSGLPSDRFSAERTGGSVSTLTIQRTQQEDSAVYLCASSFQGSDTEAFFGQGTRLTVV.

This clone was found once. This rearrangement joins TRBV5-1 to TRBJ1-1; weak D call: TRBD1 (5 bases). The CDR3 loop spans 16 amino acids. Between the trimmed V and J ends, which lost 0 bases and 4 bases, there was a span of 16 bases. Per germline, CDR1 SGHRS and CDR2 YFSETQ. CDR3 protein: CASSLVAVGQGTEAFF. The CDR3 DNA reads as TGCGCCAGCAGCTTGGTGGCCGTGGGGCAGGGCACTGAAGCTTTCTTT.

This clone was seen a single time. The gene calls are TRBV4-2 and TRBJ2-5; 9 positions agree with TRBD2. This CDR3 comprises 16 residues. The trim removed 0 bases at V and 5 bases at J, leaving 7 bases unmatched. In germline, CDR1 is LGHNA, CDR2 YNFKEQ. The DNA for the CDR3 is TGTGCCAGCAGCCAAGATGGTAGCGGGGGTCCGGAGACCCAGTACTTC. It codes for CASSQDGSGGPETQYF.

The gene calls are TRBV19 and TRBJ1-5; no reliable D call. There are 15 residues in the CDR3. Trimming stripped 3 bases from V and 4 bases from J, with 13 bases between. The germline V gene encodes CDR1 LNHDA and CDR2 SQIVND (reference sequence). CDR3 amino acids: CASSMSSIGNQPQHF. The CDR3 bases are TGTGCCAGTAGTATGAGTTCTATCGGGAATCAGCCCCAGCATTTT.

The V and J genes are TRBV21-1 and TRBJ1-6. TRBV21-1 is a recognized pseudogene. The CDR3 has 21 residues. The CDR3 DNA sequence: TGTGCCAGCAGCACTTGGCGGCTCTCTGACGGGGTACCCTCCTATAATTCACCCCTCCACTTT. It is translated as CASSTWRLSDGVPSYNSPLHF.

V and J are TRBV30 and TRBJ2-2, with D perhaps matching TRBD1 (5 bases). The V gene lost 5 bases and the J gene lost 4 bases, with 5 bases spanning the gap. Germline loops: CDR1 GTSNPN, CDR2 SVGIG (reference sequence). The CDR3 spans 11 residues. This chain's CDR3 is CAWQGTGELFF. The CDR3, as DNA: TGTGCCTGGCAGGGCACCGGGGAGCTGTTTTTT.

This clone came up once. The V call is TRBV27, the J call TRBJ2-3, with a tentative D call TRBD1 (5 bases). CDR3 length: 15 amino acids. Germline CDR1 MNHEY, CDR2 SMNVEV (reference sequence). Deletions cut 5 bases from V and 8 bases from J, with 20 bases between. The CDR3 here is CASSPAGPLRGTQYF. The CDR3 DNA reads TGTGCCAGCAGTCCCGCAGGGCCCCTTCGAGGTACGCAGTATTTT.

The J gene is TRBJ2-1, the V gene TRBV7-3, with TRBD2 matching over 10 bases. The CDR3 contains 17 residues. V trimming: 5 bases; J trimming: 3 bases; junction bases outside the gene matches: 10. Germline CDR1 SGHTA, CDR2 FQGTGA. For the CDR3, the DNA is TGTGCCAGCAGCCCCTACGGGCTAGCGGGAGTCTACAATGAGCAGTTCTTC. It translates to CASSPYGLAGVYNEQFF.

This chain uses TRBV14 with TRBJ2-4; D is unclear. The CDR3 spans 13 residues. The ends were cut back, 1 base at V and 9 bases at J, with 10 bases in the middle. CDR1 and CDR2 (germline): SGHDN, FVKESK. DNA for the CDR3: TGTGCCAGCAGCCAAGTCCCCGCCGGCATTCAGTACTTC. Translation gives CASSQVPAGIQYF.

The chain carries TRBV29-1 and TRBJ1-2; maybe TRBD1 (5 bases). In germline, CDR1 is SQVTM, CDR2 ANQGSEA. The CDR3 runs 11 residues. V was cut by 7 bases and J by 6 bases, with 12 bases left in between. The CDR3: CSARGGDGYTF. The CDR3 DNA follows: TGCAGCGCAAGGGGAGGGGATGGCTACACCTTC.

This clone appeared once. The sample carries other DNA sequences with the same CDR3. This rearrangement joins TRBV15 to TRBJ2-5; D uncertain. The V end lost 0 bases, the J end lost 2 bases, and 10 bases lay between the germline ends. Germline V gene data show CDR1 as LNHNV and CDR2 as YYDKDF (reference sequence). The CDR3 is made up of 15 amino acids. Here the CDR3 DNA reads TGTGCCACCAGCAGAGATCGCGGCGTACAAGAGACCCAGTACTTC. Translation gives CATSRDRGVQETQYF.

The chain links TRBV18 to TRBJ1-4, with D possibly matching TRBD1 (5 bases). Germline V lookup: CDR1 KGHSH, CDR2 LQKENI. The CDR3 is made up of 16 amino acids. The ends were cut back, 5 bases at V and 4 bases at J, with 17 bases in the middle. The CDR3 DNA follows: TGTGCCAGCTCATCGTCCGACAGAACCATTAATGAAAAACTGTTTTTT. Translated: CASSSSDRTINEKLFF.

This clone was seen just once. The V call is TRBV19, the J call TRBJ1-4; D is unclear. This CDR3 has 13 residues. Germline V gene lookup returns CDR1 LNHDA and CDR2 SQIVND (reference sequence). Trimming cost V 5 bases and J 0 bases, with 4 bases left between them. The CDR3 reads CASSRSTNEKLFF. CDR3 DNA: TGTGCCAGTAGTCGGTCAACTAATGAAAAACTGTTTTTT.

The rearrangement links TRBV11-2 to TRBJ1-6; D is unclear. Germline CDR1 and CDR2: SGHAT and FQNNGV. V dropped 1 base and J dropped 8 bases, with 9 bases sitting between them. The CDR3 totals 14 residues. The CDR3: CASSLVSFHSPLHF. The CDR3 DNA sequence: TGTGCCAGCAGCTTAGTATCCTTTCATTCACCCCTCCACTTT.

This chain connects TRBV7-2 to TRBJ1-6; 10 nucleotides align to TRBD1. The CDR3 runs 13 residues. CDR1 SGHTA and CDR2 FQGNSA come from the germline V gene. V trimming: 5 bases; J trimming: 15 bases; junction bases outside the gene matches: 7. The CDR3 region is CASSADRGYFLHF. The CDR3 coding sequence is TGTGCCAGCAGCGCGGACAGGGGGTATTTCCTCCACTTT.

The CDR3 is CASSYSSLAARYEQYF. The DNA for the CDR3 is TGTGCCAGCAGTTACTCGAGCCTAGCGGCCCGCTACGAGCAGTACTTC. V is TRBV6-5 and J is TRBJ2-7, with TRBD2 matching over 7 bases. Per germline, CDR1 MNHEY and CDR2 SVGAGI. V gave up 0 bases and J gave up 3 bases; unmatched junction bases: 8. This CDR3 comprises 16 residues.

This chain uses TRBV4-3 with TRBJ1-1; 9 nucleotides align to TRBD1. V lost 0 bases, J lost 7 bases, and 6 bases stayed unmatched. This CDR3 contains 15 residues. The germline V gene encodes CDR1 LGHNA and CDR2 YSLEER. The CDR3 DNA reads as TGCGCCAGCAGCCAAGATCTGCGGACAGGGGATGAAGCTTTCTTT. It yields the protein CASSQDLRTGDEAFF.